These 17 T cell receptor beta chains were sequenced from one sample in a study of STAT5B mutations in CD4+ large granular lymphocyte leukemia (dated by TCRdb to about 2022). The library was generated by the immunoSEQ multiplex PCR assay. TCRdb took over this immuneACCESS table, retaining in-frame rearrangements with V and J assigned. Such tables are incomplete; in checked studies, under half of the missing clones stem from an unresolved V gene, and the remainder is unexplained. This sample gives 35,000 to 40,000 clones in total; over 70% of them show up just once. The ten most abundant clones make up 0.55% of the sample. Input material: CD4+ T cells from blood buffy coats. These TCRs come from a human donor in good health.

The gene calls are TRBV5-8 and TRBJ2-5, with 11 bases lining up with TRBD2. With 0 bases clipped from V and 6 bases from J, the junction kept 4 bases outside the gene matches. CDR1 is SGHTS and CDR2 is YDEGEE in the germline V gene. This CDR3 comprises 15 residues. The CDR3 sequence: CASSLGSGRGKTQYF. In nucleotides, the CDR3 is TGTGCCAGCAGCTTGGGTAGCGGGAGGGGAAAGACCCAGTACTTC.

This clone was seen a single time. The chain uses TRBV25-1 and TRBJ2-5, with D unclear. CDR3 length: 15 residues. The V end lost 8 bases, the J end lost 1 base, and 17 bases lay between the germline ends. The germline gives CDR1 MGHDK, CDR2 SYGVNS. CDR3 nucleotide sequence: TGTGCCAGCGTCGAGTTGTTAGGTCCCCAAGAGACCCAGTACTTC. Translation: CASVELLGPQETQYF. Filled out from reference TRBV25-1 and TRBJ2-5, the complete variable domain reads EADIYQTPRYLVIGTGKKITLECSQTMGHDKMYWYQQDPGMELHLIHYSYGVNSTEKGDLSSESTVSRIRTEHFPLTLESARPSHTSQYLCASVELLGPQETQYFGPGTRLLVL.

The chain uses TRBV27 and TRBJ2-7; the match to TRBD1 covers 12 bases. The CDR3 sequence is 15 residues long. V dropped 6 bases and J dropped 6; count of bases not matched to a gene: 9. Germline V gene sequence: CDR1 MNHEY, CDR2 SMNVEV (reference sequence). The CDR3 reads CASSRAGQGAREQYF. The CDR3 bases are TGTGCCAGCAGCCGGGCGGGACAGGGGGCACGCGAGCAGTACTTC.

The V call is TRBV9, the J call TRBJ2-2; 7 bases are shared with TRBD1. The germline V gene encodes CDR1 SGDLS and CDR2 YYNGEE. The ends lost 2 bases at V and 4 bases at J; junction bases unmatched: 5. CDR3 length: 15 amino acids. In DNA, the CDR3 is TGTGCCAGCAGCGTCTGGGACAGCCCCACCGGGGAGCTGTTTTTT. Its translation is CASSVWDSPTGELFF.

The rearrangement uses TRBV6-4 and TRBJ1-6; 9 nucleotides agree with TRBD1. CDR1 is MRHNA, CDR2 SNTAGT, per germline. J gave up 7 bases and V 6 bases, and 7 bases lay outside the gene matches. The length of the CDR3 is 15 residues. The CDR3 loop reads CASSQQGARNSPLHF. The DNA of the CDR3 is TGTGCCAGCAGCCAACAGGGGGCCAGGAATTCACCCCTCCACTTT.

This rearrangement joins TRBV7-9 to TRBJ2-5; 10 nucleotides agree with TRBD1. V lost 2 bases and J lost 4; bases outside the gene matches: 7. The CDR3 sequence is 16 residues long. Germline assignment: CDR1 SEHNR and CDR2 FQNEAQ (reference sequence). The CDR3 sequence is CASSLQTGTGAETQYF. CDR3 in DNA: TGTGCCAGCAGCTTACAGACAGGGACAGGGGCAGAGACCCAGTACTTC.

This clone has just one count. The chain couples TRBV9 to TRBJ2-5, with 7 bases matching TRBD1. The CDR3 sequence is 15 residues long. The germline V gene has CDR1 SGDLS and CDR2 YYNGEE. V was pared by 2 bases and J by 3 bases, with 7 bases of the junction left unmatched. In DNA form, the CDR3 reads TGTGCCAGCAGCGTCTCAACAGGGGTCGAAGAGACCCAGTACTTC. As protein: CASSVSTGVEETQYF.

CDR3 nucleotide sequence: TGTGCCAGTAGACCGGGGAGCGCCGGTTATAGCAATCAGCCCCAGCATTTT. This translates into CASRPGSAGYSNQPQHF. This chain joins TRBV19 and TRBJ1-5; D gene unclear. Between the trimmed V and J ends, which lost 6 bases and 0 bases, there was a span of 18 bases. Germline CDR1 is LNHDA and CDR2 is SQIVND (reference sequence). CDR3 length: 17 residues.

Written as DNA, the CDR3 is TGTGCCAGCAGCTTAGCCTCTACAGAAGAGACCCAGTACTTC. Translation gives CASSLASTEETQYF. The chain combines TRBV7-2 with TRBJ2-5; no definite D call. V was clipped by 0 bases and J by 3 bases, with 8 bases between them. The CDR3 covers 14 residues. The V gene's germline CDR1 is SGHTA and CDR2 FQGNSA.

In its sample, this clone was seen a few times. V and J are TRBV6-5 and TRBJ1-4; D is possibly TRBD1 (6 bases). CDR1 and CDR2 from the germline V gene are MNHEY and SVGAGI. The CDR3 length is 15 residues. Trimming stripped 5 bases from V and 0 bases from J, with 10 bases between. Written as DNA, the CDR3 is TGTGCCAGCAGTCCCGGGGGCACAACTAATGAAAAACTGTTTTTT. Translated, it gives CASSPGGTTNEKLFF.

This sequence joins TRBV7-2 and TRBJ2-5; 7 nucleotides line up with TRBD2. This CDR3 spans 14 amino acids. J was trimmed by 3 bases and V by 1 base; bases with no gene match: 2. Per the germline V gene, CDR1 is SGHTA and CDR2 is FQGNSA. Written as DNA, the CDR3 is TGTGCCAGCAGCTTAGTCCTAGCGGAAGAGACCCAGTACTTC. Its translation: CASSLVLAEETQYF. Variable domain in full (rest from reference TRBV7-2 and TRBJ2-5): GAGVSQSPSNKVTEKGKDVELRCDPISGHTALYWYRQSLGQGLEFLIYFQGNSAPDKSGLPSDRFSAERTGGSVSTLTIQRTQQEDSAVYLCASSLVLAEETQYFGPGTRLLVL.

The CDR3 region has the DNA TGTGCTAGTGGAAGGGACCAAACTAATGAAAAACTGTTTTTT. The encoded protein is CASGRDQTNEKLFF. The gene calls are TRBV12-5 and TRBJ1-4, with TRBD1 as a possible D gene (5 bases). V shed 6 bases and J shed 1 base, with 9 bases lying between them. From germline, CDR1 is LGHNT and CDR2 FRNRAP. This CDR3 region has 14 residues.

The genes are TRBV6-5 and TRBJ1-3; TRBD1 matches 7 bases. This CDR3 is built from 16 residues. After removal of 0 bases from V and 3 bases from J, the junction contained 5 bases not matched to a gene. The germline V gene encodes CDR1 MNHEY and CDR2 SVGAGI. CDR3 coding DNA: TGTGCCAGCAGTTACTCGACCGGGACAGTTGGAAACACCATATATTTT. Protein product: CASSYSTGTVGNTIYF.

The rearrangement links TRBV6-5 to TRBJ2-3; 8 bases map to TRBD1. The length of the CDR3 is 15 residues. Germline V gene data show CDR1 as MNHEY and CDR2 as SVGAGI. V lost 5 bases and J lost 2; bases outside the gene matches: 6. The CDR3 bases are TGTGCCAGCAGTGCCGGGACAGGAGTCACAGATACGCAGTATTTT. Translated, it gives CASSAGTGVTDTQYF.

As DNA, the CDR3 is TGTGCCAGCAATCAGGGGAGCGGTGGAAACACCATATATTTT. Amino acid sequence: CASNQGSGGNTIYF. The chain links TRBV6-1 to TRBJ1-3; possible D gene TRBD1, 6 bases. CDR3 length equals 14 residues. Per the germline V gene, CDR1 is MNHNS and CDR2 is SASEGT. V was shortened by 7 bases and J by 3 bases, with 13 bases between the two germline ends.

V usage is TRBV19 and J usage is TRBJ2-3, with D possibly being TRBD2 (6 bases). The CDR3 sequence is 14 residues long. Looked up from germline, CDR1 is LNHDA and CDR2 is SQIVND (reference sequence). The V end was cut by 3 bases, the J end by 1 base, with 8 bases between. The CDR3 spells CASSIGGGTDTQYF. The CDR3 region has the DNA TGTGCCAGTAGTATTGGCGGGGGCACAGATACGCAGTATTTT.

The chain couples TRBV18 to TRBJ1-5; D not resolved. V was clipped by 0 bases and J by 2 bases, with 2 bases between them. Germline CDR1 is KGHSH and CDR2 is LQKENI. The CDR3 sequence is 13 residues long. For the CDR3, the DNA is TGTGCCAGCTCACCACCTGGCAATCAGCCCCAGCATTTT. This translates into CASSPPGNQPQHF.